Presented here are 30 T cell receptor beta chains from one specimen sequenced in a study of blood T cells in healthy people across ages. With a J-beta primer mix and a sample-barcoded 5' primer, a second PCR ran about 6 to 11 cycles. TCRdb recomputed calls from the 5' RACE reads with MiXCR, one row per CDR3 protein. Among about 1,400,000 distinct CDR3 sequences listed, approximately 60% were seen once. The sequencing input was blood. The receptors were gathered from a man younger than 35 in good health.

The rearrangement joins TRBV12-3 or TRBV12-4 to TRBJ2-3; 13 bases match TRBD2. J was trimmed by 4 bases and V by 5 bases; bases with no gene match: 9. The CDR3 contains 17 residues. The CDR3 nucleotides read TGTGCCAGCAGTGGCGGCGGGACTAGCGGGGTATCAGATACGCAGTATTTT. Protein: CASSGGGTSGVSDTQYF.

This clonotype turned up a few times. The chain couples TRBV4-2 to TRBJ1-2, with a tentative D call TRBD1 (6 bases). Germline V gives CDR1 LGHNA, CDR2 YNFKEQ. V gave up 0 bases and J gave up 2 bases, with 13 bases separating them. The CDR3 contains 16 residues. Written as DNA, the CDR3 is TGTGCCAGCAGCCAAGATCCCGCAGGGGAGAACTATGGCTACACCTTC. It translates to CASSQDPAGENYGYTF.

The chain has TRBV2 and TRBJ2-2, with a possible D match to TRBD1 (6 bases). The CDR3 is 15 amino acids. Per the germline V gene, CDR1 is SNHLY and CDR2 is FYNNEI. Trimming removed 9 bases at V and 4 bases at J, with 18 bases between. The CDR3 here is CASSTGLVVTGELFF. CDR3 sequence (DNA): TGTGCCAGTTCCACAGGGCTCGTTGTCACCGGGGAGCTGTTTTTT.

This rearrangement joins TRBV10-3 to TRBJ1-1, with TRBD1 identical over 10 bases. From germline, CDR1 is ENHRY and CDR2 SYGVKD. V was pared by 4 bases and J by 7 bases, with 6 bases of the junction left unmatched. The CDR3 length is 14 residues. CDR3 nucleotides: TGTGCCATCAGTGCCCGGGACAGGGGACGTGAAGCTTTCTTT. Translation: CAISARDRGREAFF.

The V call is TRBV20-1, the J call TRBJ1-1; no clear D gene. CDR3 length: 13 residues. The V and J ends lost 1 base and 3 bases respectively, with 9 bases between them. CDR1 and CDR2 from the germline V gene are DFQATT and SNEGSKA (reference sequence). The CDR3 nucleotides are TGCAGTGCTAGAGGTTTCAGTTACACTGAAGCTTTCTTT. Its protein is CSARGFSYTEAFF.

This clonotype was counted only a few times. The chain carries TRBV5-5 and TRBJ2-5; D unclear. The CDR3 is made up of 14 amino acids. V lost 2 bases to trimming and J lost 0 bases, with 8 bases between them. Germline CDR1 and CDR2: SGHKS and YYEKEE (reference sequence). CDR3 in amino acids: CASSLDGYQETQYF. For the CDR3, the DNA is TGTGCCAGCAGCTTAGACGGCTACCAAGAGACCCAGTACTTC.

V usage is TRBV20-1 and J usage is TRBJ2-7; 10 bases match TRBD1. With the DNA end fitting TRBJ2-5 better, the J assignment may be wrong. Germline CDR1 and CDR2: DFQATT and SNEGSKA (reference sequence). The CDR3 totals 12 residues. CDR3 coding DNA: TGCAGTGCCAGGACAGGGGGGGAGACCCAGTACTTC. Amino acid sequence: CSARTGGETQYF.

The genes are TRBV20-1 and TRBJ2-1; 14 bases map to TRBD2. Germline trimming cut 5 bases from V and 3 bases from J; bases unmatched to any gene: 9. CDR3 length: 17 amino acids. The germline V gene encodes CDR1 DFQATT and CDR2 SNEGSKA (reference sequence). DNA for the CDR3: TGCAGTGCTGGCCGACTAGCGGGAGGGGGAATCTACAATGAGCAGTTCTTC. It specifies CSAGRLAGGGIYNEQFF.

The chain employs TRBV27 and TRBJ2-4; 7 nucleotides agree with TRBD1. Germline CDR1 MNHEY, CDR2 SMNVEV (reference sequence). The CDR3 sequence is 18 residues long. V dropped 4 bases and J dropped 1; count of bases not matched to a gene: 13. The CDR3 DNA is TGTGCCAGCAGTTCCAATGACAGGGTGGTAGGCGCCAAAAACATTCAGTACTTC. Encoded protein: CASSSNDRVVGAKNIQYF.

This chain connects TRBV5-1 to TRBJ2-3; D ambiguous. The CDR3 runs to 18 residues. Germline values: CDR1 SGHRS, CDR2 YFSETQ. Trimming removed 2 bases at V and 4 bases at J, with 23 bases between. The CDR3 here is CASSFFATGQAPPDTQYF. DNA of the CDR3: TGCGCCAGCAGCTTCTTCGCTACGGGCCAGGCCCCCCCAGATACGCAGTATTTT.

In this sample, this clonotype turned up many times. The chain joins TRBV7-9 to TRBJ2-7; D call uncertain. This CDR3 is built from 11 residues. Germline V gene lookup returns CDR1 SEHNR and CDR2 FQNEAQ (reference sequence). V was clipped by 2 bases and J by 5 bases, with 4 bases between them. The CDR3 nucleotides are TGTGCCAGCAGCTTACGAGACGAGCAGTACTTC. Its translation: CASSLRDEQYF.

This sequence joins TRBV29-1 and TRBJ2-5; 10 bases line up with TRBD2. Germline lookup yields CDR1 SQVTM and CDR2 ANQGSEA. The trim removed 4 bases at V and 5 bases at J, leaving 16 bases unmatched. The CDR3 has 17 amino acids. CDR3 in amino acids: CSVVESSGSGTYETQYF. The CDR3 DNA is TGCAGCGTTGTCGAGTCTAGCGGGAGTGGGACTTATGAGACCCAGTACTTC.

The rearrangement links TRBV5-1 to TRBJ2-5, with TRBD2 as a possible D gene (6 bases). The germline V gene has CDR1 SGHRS and CDR2 YFSETQ. This CDR3 is 18 amino acids long. The V gene lost 2 bases and the J gene lost 5 bases, with 25 bases spanning the gap. This CDR3 is CASSLNFLATRISETQYF. In nucleotides, the CDR3 is TGCGCCAGCAGCTTAAATTTCCTAGCGACTCGGATATCGGAGACCCAGTACTTC.

In this sample, this clonotype turned up a few times. The rearrangement uses TRBV28 and TRBJ1-2, with D perhaps TRBD1 (5 bases). With 5 bases removed from V and 7 bases from J, the gap between germline ends came to 14 bases. CDR3 length: 13 residues. Germline V gene data show CDR1 as MDHEN and CDR2 as SYDVKM. CDR3 bases: TGTGCCAGCAGTCTCAGGGTCGAAGGTGGCTACACCTTC. Translation gives CASSLRVEGGYTF.

This clonotype was seen just once. This chain joins TRBV5-1 and TRBJ2-7; 10 bases are shared with TRBD1. The CDR3 runs 14 residues. V trimming: 4 bases; J trimming: 3 bases; junction bases outside the gene matches: 4. The germline gives CDR1 SGHRS, CDR2 YFSETQ. The CDR3 DNA follows: TGCGCCAGCAGCATGGGACAGGGGTACTACGAGCAGTACTTC. Translation: CASSMGQGYYEQYF.

This clonotype was seen more than once but under ten times. The gene calls are TRBV5-1 and TRBJ2-6; 10 nucleotides agree with TRBD2. The germline CDR1 and CDR2 sequences are SGHRS and YFSETQ. Unmatched junction bases numbered 7, after V lost 4 bases and J lost 0 bases. The CDR3 runs 18 residues. The CDR3 loop is CASSHTSGRASGANVLTF. DNA of the CDR3: TGCGCCAGCAGCCATACCAGCGGGAGGGCCTCTGGGGCCAACGTCCTGACTTTC.

The chain is built from TRBV30 and TRBJ2-7; D might be TRBD2 (5 bases). Per germline, CDR1 GTSNPN and CDR2 SVGIG (reference sequence). There are 13 residues in the CDR3. Trimming stripped 3 bases from V and 0 bases from J, with 9 bases between. In DNA form, the CDR3 reads TGTGCCTGGAGCCGGGGAAGCTCCTACGAGCAGTACTTC. Residues: CAWSRGSSYEQYF.

This clonotype was seen only a few times. V gene TRBV5-5 combines with J gene TRBJ1-4, with TRBD1 identical over 8 bases. The CDR3 runs to 14 residues. Germline CDR1 and CDR2: SGHKS and YYEKEE (reference sequence). V lost 5 bases, J lost 7 bases, and 7 bases stayed unmatched. CDR3 protein: CASRLTGEFEKLFF. CDR3 nucleotides: TGTGCCAGCAGGTTGACAGGGGAGTTTGAAAAACTGTTTTTT. The whole variable domain, remainder taken from reference TRBV5-5 and TRBJ1-4, is DAGVTQSPTHLIKTRGQQVTLRCSPISGHKSVSWYQQVLGQGPQFIFQYYEKEERGRGNFPDRFSARQFPNYSSELNVNALLLGDSALYLCASRLTGEFEKLFFGSGTQLSVL.

This clonotype was found a few times. This chain links TRBV7-2 with TRBJ2-1; the match to TRBD2 covers 10 bases. The V gene end was trimmed by 2 bases and the J gene end by 5 bases; junction bases not matched to a gene: 0. CDR1 is SGHTA and CDR2 is FQGNSA in the germline V gene. The CDR3 contains 14 residues. The CDR3 loop is CASSLTSGDNEQFF. The CDR3 bases are TGTGCCAGCAGCTTAACTAGCGGGGACAATGAGCAGTTCTTC.

This chain links TRBV27 with TRBJ2-3, with 8 bases lining up with TRBD2. The junction had 3 bases not matched to a gene; V was cut back by 4 bases and J by 0 bases. The germline V gene encodes CDR1 MNHEY and CDR2 SMNVEV (reference sequence). The CDR3 extends over 15 amino acids. Here the CDR3 DNA reads TGTGCCAGCAGTTACGTAGCGGGAAGCACAGATACGCAGTATTTT. Translated, it gives CASSYVAGSTDTQYF.

The chain couples TRBV20-1 to TRBJ2-6; D is uncertain. CDR1 is DFQATT, CDR2 SNEGSKA, per germline (reference sequence). The CDR3 is 15 residues long. The germline V and J ends were trimmed by 4 bases and 4 bases, with 14 bases remaining between them. CDR3 nucleotides: TGCAGTGCTATTTCTCCTTCAGGCGGGGCCAACGTCCTGACTTTC. Encoded protein: CSAISPSGGANVLTF.

V usage is TRBV5-1 and J usage is TRBJ2-4; possibly TRBD2 for D (5 bases). TRBJ2-7 matches the DNA end more closely, so the J call is doubtful. The CDR3 covers 14 residues. The V gene's germline CDR1 is SGHRS and CDR2 YFSETQ. The CDR3 sequence: CASSLADRRYEQYF. CDR3 nucleotide sequence: TGCGCCAGCAGCTTGGCAGACCGGAGGTACGAGCAGTACTTC.

The chain combines TRBV12-3 or TRBV12-4 with TRBJ1-2; TRBD1 matches at 8 bases. The CDR3 extends over 15 amino acids. Germline trimming cut 6 bases from V and 5 bases from J; bases unmatched to any gene: 11. CDR3 residues: CASSPYGQGEYGYTF. CDR3 bases: TGTGCCAGCAGCCCCTACGGACAGGGAGAGTATGGCTACACCTTC.

In this sample, this clonotype turned up a few times. The chain uses TRBV20-1 and TRBJ2-7, with a weak D call TRBD1 (6 bases). This CDR3 contains 15 residues. Germline CDR1 is DFQATT and CDR2 is SNEGSKA (reference sequence). Trimming stripped 1 base from V and 0 bases from J, with 13 bases between. The CDR3, as DNA: TGCAGTGCTAGAGGGAGTGGGGACATCTCCTACGAGCAGTACTTC. Translation gives CSARGSGDISYEQYF.

The chain links TRBV7-2 to TRBJ2-7, with 10 bases aligning to TRBD1. The germline CDR1 and CDR2 sequences are SGHTA and FQGNSA. This CDR3 is 15 amino acids long. The CDR3 protein is CAIPTGGQGFDEQYF. The CDR3 nucleotides are TGTGCGATCCCGACAGGGGGCCAAGGATTCGATGAGCAGTACTTC.

The chain recombines TRBV28 with TRBJ1-1; possibly TRBD1 for D (5 bases). The V gene lost 2 bases and the J gene lost 6 bases, with 13 bases spanning the gap. Per germline, CDR1 MDHEN and CDR2 SYDVKM. The CDR3 totals 14 residues. The CDR3 spells CASSLESPGAEAFF. The CDR3 nucleotides read TGTGCCAGCAGTTTAGAGTCTCCGGGGGCTGAAGCTTTCTTT.

This rearrangement joins TRBV12-3 or TRBV12-4 to TRBJ1-2; tentatively, D is TRBD1 (6 bases). The CDR3 is 14 residues long. The V and J ends lost 5 bases and 4 bases respectively, with 14 bases between them. The CDR3 protein is CASSQAGGPYGYTF. The CDR3 nucleotides are TGTGCCAGCAGTCAGGCGGGGGGGCCCTATGGCTACACCTTC.

This clonotype has a handful of counts. The rearrangement links TRBV4-2 to TRBJ2-7; perhaps TRBD2 as D (5 bases). CDR1 LGHNA and CDR2 YNFKEQ come from the germline V gene. V gave up 5 bases and J gave up 0 bases, with 14 bases separating them. This CDR3 is built from 15 residues. The CDR3 nucleotides read TGTGCCAGCAGCGAAATCACGGGAAGCTCCTACGAGCAGTACTTC. Protein: CASSEITGSSYEQYF.

The chain combines TRBV6-6 with TRBJ2-7; possible D gene TRBD1, 6 bases. The V end was cut by 0 bases, the J end by 3 bases, with 12 bases between. Germline CDR1 and CDR2: MNHNY and SVGAGI (reference sequence). The CDR3 has 15 amino acids. CDR3: CASSYSVGQVYEQYF. For the CDR3, the DNA is TGTGCCAGCAGTTACTCGGTGGGACAAGTCTACGAGCAGTACTTC.

The chain links TRBV6-1 to TRBJ2-7, with TRBD1 matching 9 bases. The CDR3 covers 15 residues. Trimming took 5 bases from V and 4 from J; bases not matched to a gene: 9. Per germline, CDR1 MNHNS and CDR2 SASEGT. Here the CDR3 reads CASSTSGTGFYEQYF. The CDR3 region has the DNA TGTGCCAGCAGTACCTCCGGGACAGGGTTTTACGAGCAGTACTTC.